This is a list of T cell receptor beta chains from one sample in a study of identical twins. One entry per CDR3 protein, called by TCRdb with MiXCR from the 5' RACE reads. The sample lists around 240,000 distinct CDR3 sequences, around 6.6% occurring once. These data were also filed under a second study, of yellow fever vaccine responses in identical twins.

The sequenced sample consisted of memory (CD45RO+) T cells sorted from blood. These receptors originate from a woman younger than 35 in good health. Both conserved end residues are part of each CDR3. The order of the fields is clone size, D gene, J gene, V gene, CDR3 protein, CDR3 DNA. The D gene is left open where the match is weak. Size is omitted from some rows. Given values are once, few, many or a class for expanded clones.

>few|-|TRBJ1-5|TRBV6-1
CASSEVTNQPQHF
TGTGCCAGCAGTGAAGTTACGAATCAGCCCCAGCATTTT
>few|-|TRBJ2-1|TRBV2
CASRPQGGSGEQFF
TGTGCCAGCAGGCCCCAGGGGGGTTCGGGTGAGCAGTTCTTC
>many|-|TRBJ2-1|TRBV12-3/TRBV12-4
CASSLTQTVTYNEQFF
TGTGCCAGCAGCCTCACTCAGACAGTTACCTACAATGAGCAGTTCTTC
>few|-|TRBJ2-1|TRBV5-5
CASSLAILVNEQFF
TGTGCCAGCAGCTTGGCTATACTTGTGAATGAGCAGTTCTTC
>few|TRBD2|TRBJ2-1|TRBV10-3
CAISPATSGGGEQFF
TGTGCCATCAGTCCCGCGACTAGCGGGGGGGGTGAGCAGTTCTTC
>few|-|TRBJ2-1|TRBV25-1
CASSERGRGLHEQFF
TGTGCCAGCAGTGAACGGGGCAGGGGATTGCATGAGCAGTTCTTC
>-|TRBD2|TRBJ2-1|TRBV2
CASSWDSKTGLATHNEQFF
TGTGCCAGCAGTTGGGACAGCAAGACGGGACTAGCGACACACAATGAGCAGTTCTTC
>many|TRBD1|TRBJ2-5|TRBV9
CASSVVTGAQETQYF
TGTGCCAGCAGCGTAGTCACAGGGGCCCAAGAGACCCAGTACTTC
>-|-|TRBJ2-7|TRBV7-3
CASSPGTLNSYEQYF
TGTGCCAGCAGCCCAGGGACGTTAAACTCCTACGAGCAGTACTTC
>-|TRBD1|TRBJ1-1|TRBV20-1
CSAKSPGQMNTEAFF
TGCAGTGCTAAGAGTCCGGGACAGATGAACACTGAAGCTTTCTTT
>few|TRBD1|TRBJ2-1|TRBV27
CASSLSDRGFRNEQFF
TGTGCCAGCAGTTTATCGGACAGGGGGTTTCGGAATGAGCAGTTCTTC
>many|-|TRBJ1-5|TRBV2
CASSEDKGYQPQHF
TGTGCCAGCAGTGAAGACAAAGGCTATCAGCCCCAGCATTTT
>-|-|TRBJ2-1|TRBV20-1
CSAQLGPNEQFF
TGCAGTGCCCAGCTGGGACCGAATGAGCAGTTCTTC
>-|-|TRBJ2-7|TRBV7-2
CASSAIADYEQYF
TGTGCCAGCAGCGCCATAGCAGATTACGAGCAGTACTTC
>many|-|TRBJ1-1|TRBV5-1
CASSERENTEAFF
TGCGCCAGCAGCGAAAGGGAAAACACTGAAGCTTTCTTT